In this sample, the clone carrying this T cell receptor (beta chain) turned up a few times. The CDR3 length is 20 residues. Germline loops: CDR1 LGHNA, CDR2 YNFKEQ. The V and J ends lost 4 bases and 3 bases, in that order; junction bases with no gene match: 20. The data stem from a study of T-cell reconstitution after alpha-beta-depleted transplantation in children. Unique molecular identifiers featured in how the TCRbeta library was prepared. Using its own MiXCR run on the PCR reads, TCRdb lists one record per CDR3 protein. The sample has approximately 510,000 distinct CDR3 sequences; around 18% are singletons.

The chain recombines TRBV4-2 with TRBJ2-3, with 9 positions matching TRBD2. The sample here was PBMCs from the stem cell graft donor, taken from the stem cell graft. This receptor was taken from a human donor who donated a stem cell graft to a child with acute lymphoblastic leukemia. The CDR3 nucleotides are TGTGCCAGCAGCCCCTGTGCCCTAGCGGGGACGGGGGTATGTACAGATACGCAGTATTTT. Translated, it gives CASSPCALAGTGVCTDTQYF.